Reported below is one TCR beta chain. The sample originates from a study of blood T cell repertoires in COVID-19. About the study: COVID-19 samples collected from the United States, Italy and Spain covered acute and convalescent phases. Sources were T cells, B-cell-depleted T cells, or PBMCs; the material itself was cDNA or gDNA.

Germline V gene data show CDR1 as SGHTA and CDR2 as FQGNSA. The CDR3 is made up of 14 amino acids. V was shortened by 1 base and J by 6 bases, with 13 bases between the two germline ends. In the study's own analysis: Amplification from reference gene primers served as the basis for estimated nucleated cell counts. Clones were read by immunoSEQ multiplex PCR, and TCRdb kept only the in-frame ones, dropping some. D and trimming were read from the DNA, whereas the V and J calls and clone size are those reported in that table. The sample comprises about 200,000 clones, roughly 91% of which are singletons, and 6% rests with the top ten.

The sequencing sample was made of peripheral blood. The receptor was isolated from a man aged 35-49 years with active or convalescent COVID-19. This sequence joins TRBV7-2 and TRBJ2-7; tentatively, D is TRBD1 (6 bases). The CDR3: CASSLETTGFEQYF. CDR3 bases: TGTGCCAGCAGCTTAGAAACGACAGGATTCGAGCAGTACTTC.